The 9 T cell receptor beta chains below were found in one sample sequenced in a study of graft-versus-host responses after intestinal transplantation. Profiling relied on immunoSEQ multiplex PCR, and the TCRdb table lists in-frame clones only, not all of them. Found here are 3,000 to 4,000 clones, 74% of them singletons; the top ten hold about 9.5%. Graft specimens yielded both intraepithelial and lamina propria lymphocytes. The sample here was ileum tissue, taken about 5 and 7 days after intestinal transplantation. These receptors originate from a human patient who received an intestinal transplant, so some T cells may come from the graft donor.

The V gene is TRBV19, the J gene TRBJ2-2, with D tentatively TRBD2 (5 bases). The germline V and J ends were trimmed by 4 bases and 4 bases, with 13 bases remaining between them. This CDR3 comprises 15 residues. From germline, CDR1 is LNHDA and CDR2 SQIVND (reference sequence). CDR3 DNA: TGTGCCAGTAGTACGACCGGGGTGCGCACCGGGGAGCTGTTTTTT. Translated: CASSTTGVRTGELFF.

This rearrangement joins TRBV21-1 to TRBJ2-2; the D segment call TRBD2 is taken from the table without a DNA check. TRBV21-1 is a documented pseudogene. The CDR3 is made up of 16 amino acids. CDR3 residues: CASSKAREPNTGELFF. In DNA, the CDR3 is TGTGCCAGCAGCAAAGCGCGGGAGCCGAACACCGGGGAGCTGTTTTTT.

The chain has TRBV7-9 and TRBJ1-1; no clear D gene. The V gene lost 5 bases and the J gene lost 2 bases, with 15 bases spanning the gap. This CDR3 is built from 15 residues. Germline V gene sequence: CDR1 SEHNR, CDR2 FQNEAQ (reference sequence). The CDR3 is CASSHPDNTNTEAFF. The CDR3 DNA is TGTGCCAGCAGCCATCCTGACAACACTAACACTGAAGCTTTCTTT. The whole variable domain, remainder taken from reference TRBV7-9 and TRBJ1-1, is DTGVSQNPRHKITKRGQNVTFRCDPISEHNRLYWYRQTLGQGPEFLTYFQNEAQLEKSRLLSDRFSAERPKGSFSTLEIQRTEQGDSAMYLCASSHPDNTNTEAFFGQGTRLTVV.

The rearrangement links TRBV6-1 to TRBJ1-1, with 7 positions matching TRBD1. CDR1 and CDR2 (germline): MNHNS, SASEGT. The CDR3 totals 14 residues. Trimming removed 0 bases from V and 11 bases from J; junction bases left unmatched: 9. The DNA of the CDR3 is TGTGCCAGCAGTGAAGCCGACAGGGAGGAAAGGGCTTTCTTT. This translates into CASSEADREERAFF.

The genes are TRBV7-2 and TRBJ2-2; TRBD2 agrees at 8 bases. J lost 1 base, V lost 4 bases, and 5 bases had no gene match. Germline values: CDR1 SGHTA, CDR2 FQGNSA. CDR3 size: 16 residues. CDR3 loop: CASSSTGTRNTGELFF. In DNA, the CDR3 is TGTGCCAGCAGCTCTACCGGGACTAGGAACACCGGGGAGCTGTTTTTT.

DNA of the CDR3: TGTGCCAGCACCCAGGACAGGGTGTGGGAAGCTTTCTTT. Protein: CASTQDRVWEAFF. V usage is TRBV7-9 and J usage is TRBJ1-1; 8 bases map to TRBD1. The CDR3 contains 13 residues. Germline trimming cut 7 bases from V and 8 bases from J; bases unmatched to any gene: 9. Germline CDR1 and CDR2: SEHNR and FQNEAQ (reference sequence).

The gene calls are TRBV5-4 and TRBJ2-7; D is unclear. Germline V gene sequence: CDR1 SGHNT, CDR2 YYREEE (reference sequence). The length of the CDR3 is 11 residues. Trimming pared 4 bases from V and 0 bases from J, leaving 2 bases between. In DNA, the CDR3 is TGTGCCAGCAGCAGCTCCTACGAGCAGTACTTC. Translation: CASSSSYEQYF.

The genes are TRBV6-5 and TRBJ2-3; 11 positions match TRBD2. The germline CDR1 and CDR2 sequences are MNHEY and SVGAGI. The CDR3 has 15 amino acids. With 5 bases clipped from V and 3 bases from J, the junction kept 4 bases outside the gene matches. This CDR3 reads CASSPLAGGTDTQYF. The DNA for the CDR3 is TGTGCCAGCAGTCCCCTAGCGGGAGGAACAGATACGCAGTATTTT.

The chain couples TRBV5-1 to TRBJ1-1; a weak D match, TRBD1 (5 bases). In germline, CDR1 is SGHRS, CDR2 YFSETQ. V was clipped by 4 bases and J by 1 base, with 11 bases between them. This CDR3 is 14 amino acids long. The CDR3 region is CASSQEGRNTEAFF. The CDR3 bases are TGCGCCAGCAGCCAAGAGGGACGGAACACTGAAGCTTTCTTT.